These 17 T cell receptor beta chains were sequenced from one sample in a study of neoadjuvant nivolumab and ipilimumab in lung cancer. TCRdb's table, derived via immunoSEQ multiplex PCR, lists solely in-frame clones and lacks some. The sample contains thousands of clones, about 65% of which appear only once. The specimen comprised tumor tissue, sampled after neoadjuvant nivolumab, alone or with ipilimumab, at or shortly before surgery. Source of these receptors: an adult with non-small cell lung cancer.

This clone has just a few counts. This chain links TRBV6-5 with TRBJ1-1; D not resolved. The CDR3 has 14 residues. Trimming pared 2 bases from V and 1 base from J, leaving 8 bases between. Germline V gene sequence: CDR1 MNHEY, CDR2 SVGAGI. The CDR3 DNA reads TGTGCCAGCAGTTACATCTGGGGGAACACTGAAGCTTTCTTT. Residues: CASSYIWGNTEAFF.

This chain uses TRBV5-1 with TRBJ2-7, with D tentatively TRBD2 (6 bases). CDR3 length equals 15 residues. Trimming removed 3 bases from V and 9 bases from J, with 22 bases in between. The V gene's germline CDR1 is SGHRS and CDR2 YFSETQ. The CDR3 reads CASSSDPGLAEGQYF. For the CDR3, the DNA is TGCGCCAGCAGCTCCGACCCGGGACTTGCCGAGGGGCAGTACTTC.

This clone is labeled medium-sized. V gene TRBV7-2 combines with J gene TRBJ1-3; the D gene is possibly TRBD1 (5 bases). Germline V gene sequence: CDR1 SGHTA, CDR2 FQGNSA. V dropped 1 base and J dropped 8 bases, with 9 bases sitting between them. The CDR3 loop spans 13 amino acids. CDR3 coding DNA: TGTGCCAGCAGCTTAGGGCAGGGAGACACCATATATTTT. This gives the protein CASSLGQGDTIYF.

By share of the sample, this clone is medium-sized. The chain couples TRBV16 to TRBJ2-1; D gene uncertain. The germline V and J ends were trimmed by 4 bases and 5 bases, with 3 bases remaining between them. The CDR3 length is 11 residues. The germline gives CDR1 KGHSY, CDR2 FQNENV. DNA for the CDR3: TGTGCCAGCAGCCCAAACAATGAGCAGTTCTTC. Protein product: CASSPNNEQFF.

The gene calls are TRBV5-5 and TRBJ1-2, with D perhaps TRBD1 (6 bases). The CDR3 loop spans 17 amino acids. The germline CDR1 and CDR2 sequences are SGHKS and YYEKEE (reference sequence). The V gene lost 5 bases and the J gene lost 5 bases, with 25 bases spanning the gap. The CDR3 DNA reads TGTGCCAGCAGTCCAGATCAGACAGGCCGAGGCCGATATGGCTACACCTTC. It codes for CASSPDQTGRGRYGYTF.

This clone was counted a few times. The chain recombines TRBV6-1 with TRBJ1-2, with D unclear. V shed 3 bases and J shed 4 bases, with 9 bases lying between them. CDR3 length: 13 amino acids. Germline CDR1 is MNHNS and CDR2 is SASEGT. The CDR3 coding sequence is TGTGCCAGCAGTGAGGTTGGCCTCTATGGCTACACCTTC. The encoded protein is CASSEVGLYGYTF.

The rearrangement links TRBV5-6 to TRBJ2-6, with D hard to call. V was pared by 5 bases and J by 0 bases, with 6 bases between. This CDR3 spans 14 amino acids. Germline values: CDR1 SGHDT, CDR2 YYEEEE. CDR3 region: CASRKHSGANVLTF. The CDR3 DNA follows: TGTGCCAGCAGAAAGCACTCTGGGGCCAACGTCCTGACTTTC.

This clone is deemed large (0.1 to 1%). The chain combines TRBV5-1 with TRBJ1-1, with D uncertain. The length of the CDR3 is 15 residues. Germline CDR1 reads SGHRS; CDR2 reads YFSETQ. Trimming took off 0 bases at V and 0 bases at J, with 9 bases between the two ends. CDR3 region: CASSLGQRMNTEAFF. The DNA of the CDR3 is TGCGCCAGCAGCTTGGGGCAGCGGATGAACACTGAAGCTTTCTTT.

The chain recombines TRBV5-5 with TRBJ1-5; D is ambiguous. This CDR3 spans 13 amino acids. Between the trimmed V and J ends, which lost 4 bases and 4 bases, there was a span of 9 bases. Germline CDR1 SGHKS, CDR2 YYEKEE (reference sequence). The CDR3 is CASSVYLNQPQHF. DNA of the CDR3: TGTGCCAGCAGCGTATACTTAAATCAGCCCCAGCATTTT.

The chain uses TRBV19 and TRBJ2-5, with unresolved D. CDR1 and CDR2 from the germline V gene are LNHDA and SQIVND (reference sequence). CDR3 length equals 11 residues. Trimming shortened V by 3 bases and J by 1 base, and 0 bases separated the two germline ends. The CDR3 nucleotides are TGTGCCAGTAGTATCCAAGAGACCCAGTACTTC. As protein: CASSIQETQYF.

This clone was seen a handful of times. The chain combines TRBV5-1 with TRBJ1-2; 7 bases match TRBD1. The CDR3 totals 14 residues. Trimming cost V 4 bases and J 6 bases; bases outside gene matches: 9. The germline CDR1 and CDR2 sequences are SGHRS and YFSETQ. The CDR3 is CASSVDRVVHGYTF. The CDR3 DNA reads TGCGCCAGCAGCGTCGACAGGGTAGTCCATGGCTACACCTTC.

The chain recombines TRBV7-9 with TRBJ2-2; D unclear. The CDR3 is made up of 14 amino acids. V lost 4 bases and J 4 bases, leaving 10 bases between the germline ends. The germline gives CDR1 SEHNR, CDR2 FQNEAQ (reference sequence). CDR3: CASSSYTGTGELFF. DNA for the CDR3: TGTGCCAGCAGCTCCTACACGGGCACCGGGGAGCTGTTTTTT.

The chain is built from TRBV7-2 and TRBJ2-5; D is ambiguous. Between the trimmed V and J ends, which lost 1 base and 7 bases, there was a span of 7 bases. The germline gives CDR1 SGHTA, CDR2 FQGNSA. This CDR3 contains 12 residues. The CDR3 spells CASSLVKGTQYF. For the CDR3, the DNA is TGTGCCAGCAGCTTAGTAAAAGGGACCCAGTACTTC.

V and J are TRBV28 and TRBJ1-2, with TRBD1 matching over 9 bases. This CDR3 comprises 14 residues. CDR1 and CDR2 (germline): MDHEN, SYDVKM. V dropped 2 bases and J dropped 4; count of bases not matched to a gene: 2. The CDR3 sequence is CASSLGTGIYGYTF. In DNA form, the CDR3 reads TGTGCCAGCAGTTTAGGGACAGGGATCTATGGCTACACCTTC.

V and J are TRBV6-5 and TRBJ2-1; D is uncertain. CDR3 length equals 14 residues. CDR1 is MNHEY, CDR2 SVGAGI, per germline. The V end was cut by 0 bases, the J end by 8 bases, with 11 bases between. The CDR3 sequence is CASSYSWGKDEQFF. The CDR3 DNA reads as TGTGCCAGCAGTTACTCTTGGGGAAAGGATGAGCAGTTCTTC.

The chain uses TRBV29-1 and TRBJ1-2, with D tentatively TRBD1 (6 bases). The germline gives CDR1 SQVTM, CDR2 ANQGSEA. V lost 7 bases and J 14 bases, leaving 11 bases between the germline ends. This CDR3 region has 8 residues. CDR3 loop: CSDRDGTF. For the CDR3, the DNA is TGCAGCGACAGGGACGGGACCTTC.

This chain connects TRBV6-1 to TRBJ2-1; the match to TRBD1 covers 7 bases. V was pared by 5 bases and J by 14 bases, with 6 bases of the junction left unmatched. This CDR3 has 11 residues. Germline CDR1 is MNHNS and CDR2 is SASEGT. The CDR3 nucleotides read TGTGCCAGCAGTCATGGACAGGAAGAGTTCTTC. Its protein product is CASSHGQEEFF.